What follows is one TCR beta chain and its context. The data were obtained in a study of blood T cell repertoires in COVID-19. Germline V gives CDR1 KGHDR, CDR2 SFDVKD. V gave up 2 bases and J gave up 6 bases, with 13 bases separating them. CDR3 length: 15 amino acids. Per the authors' pipeline: By means of reference gene primer amplification, nucleated cell counts were estimated. Using immunoSEQ multiplex PCR, the repertoire was profiled, and TCRdb retains in-frame clones only, with some absent. V and J calls plus clone size are reproduced from that table; the DNA served to infer D and trimming. The table lists about 220,000 clones, around four fifths of them singletons.

The sequenced sample consisted of peripheral blood. The source of this sequence is a woman in her sixties who had recovered from COVID-19. This sequence joins TRBV24-1 and TRBJ2-1, with D maybe TRBD2 (6 bases). The CDR3 loop is CATSDSSRDSNEQFF. Written as DNA, the CDR3 is TGTGCCACCAGTGATTCTTCCAGGGACTCCAATGAGCAGTTCTTC.